The clone carrying this T cell receptor beta chain was seen only once. The record originates from a study of blood T cell repertoires in COVID-19. About the research overall: From T cells, B-cell-depleted T cells, or PBMCs came the material, which was cDNA or gDNA.

The CDR3 extends over 14 amino acids. Per germline, CDR1 LNHNV and CDR2 YYDKDF (reference sequence). Unmatched junction bases numbered 6, after V lost 7 bases and J lost 5 bases. Only in-frame clones appear in the TCRdb table, and some are missing; sequencing was by immunoSEQ multiplex PCR. This table holds over 100,000 clones, 55% to 75% found once. The sample was peripheral blood. The rearrangement uses TRBV15 and TRBJ1-4, with 8 bases matching TRBD1. The receptor's source is a woman in her sixties or seventies with acute or convalescent COVID-19. DNA for the CDR3: TGTGCCACCAACCATAGGACAGGGAATGAAAAACTGTTTTTT. Amino acids: CATNHRTGNEKLFF.